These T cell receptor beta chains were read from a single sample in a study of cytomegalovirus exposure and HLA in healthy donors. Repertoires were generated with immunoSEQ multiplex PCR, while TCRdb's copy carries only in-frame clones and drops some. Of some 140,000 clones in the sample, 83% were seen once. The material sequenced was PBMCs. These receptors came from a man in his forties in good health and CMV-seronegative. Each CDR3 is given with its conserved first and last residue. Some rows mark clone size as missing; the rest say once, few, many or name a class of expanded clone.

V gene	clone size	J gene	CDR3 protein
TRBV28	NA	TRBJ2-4	CASSLSSQGNIQYF
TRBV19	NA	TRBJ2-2	CASSISSGGDTGELFF
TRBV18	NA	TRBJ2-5	CASSPPIPGMQETQYF
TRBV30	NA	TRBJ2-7	CAWNPGLATHEQYF
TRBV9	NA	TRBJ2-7	CASSAGVGYEQYF
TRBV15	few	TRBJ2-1	CATSKGQGRNEQFF
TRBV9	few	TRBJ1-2	CASKTDSNYGYTF
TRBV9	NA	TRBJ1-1	CASSVEDRVNTEAFF
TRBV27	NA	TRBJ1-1	CASRGQWGFEDTEAFF
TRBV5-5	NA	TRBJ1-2	CASSLDRAVVYGYTF
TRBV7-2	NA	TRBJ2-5	CASSSIRGQETQYF
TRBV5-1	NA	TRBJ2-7	CASSLSGGSTYEQYF
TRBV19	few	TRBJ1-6	CASGGFRVKSPLHF
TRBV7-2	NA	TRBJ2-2	CASSAHGGVSTGELFF
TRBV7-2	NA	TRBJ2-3	CASSWAGAGGTDTQYF
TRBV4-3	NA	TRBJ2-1	CASSPSLSRTSGSNEQFF
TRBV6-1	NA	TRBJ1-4	CASSGAGTPNEKLFF